Below are 19 T cell receptor beta chains sequenced from a single sample in a study of cytomegalovirus exposure and HLA in healthy donors. The assay was immunoSEQ multiplex PCR, and TCRdb's table has in-frame clones only and misses some. The profile covers some 98,000 clones, with approximately 90% appearing a single time and around 3.9% taken by the ten largest. The specimen was PBMCs. These receptors were taken from a woman aged 25 to 39 in good health and CMV-seronegative.

V gene TRBV6-6 combines with J gene TRBJ2-7; D is ambiguous. The V end lost 7 bases, the J end lost 0 bases, and 10 bases lay between the germline ends. Per the germline V gene, CDR1 is MNHNY and CDR2 is SVGAGI (reference sequence). The CDR3 has 13 amino acids. CDR3 in DNA: TGTGCCAGCATACTGAAAGACTCCTACGAGCAGTACTTC. Protein product: CASILKDSYEQYF.

The chain uses TRBV29-1 and TRBJ1-5; no firm D call. Per the germline V gene, CDR1 is SQVTM and CDR2 is ANQGSEA. V was clipped by 7 bases and J by 3 bases, with 16 bases between them. This CDR3 spans 14 amino acids. Here the CDR3 DNA reads TGCAGCGCCCTGACCGACTTTCCCAATCAGCCCCAGCATTTT. Residues: CSALTDFPNQPQHF.

The V call is TRBV9, the J call TRBJ2-2; 10 bases are shared with TRBD2. The germline V gene has CDR1 SGDLS and CDR2 YYNGEE. There are 18 residues in the CDR3. V lost 0 bases to trimming and J lost 6 bases; unmatched junction nucleotides: 11. DNA for the CDR3: TGTGCCAGCAGCGTAGCACCAGCTAGCGGGAGTTCTTCCGGGGAGCTGTTTTTT. This translates into CASSVAPASGSSSGELFF.

The V call is TRBV5-4, the J call TRBJ2-7; D is possibly TRBD1 (6 bases). The CDR3 contains 14 residues. The ends were cut back, 0 bases at V and 7 bases at J, with 14 bases in the middle. Germline V CDR1 and CDR2: SGHNT, YYREEE (reference sequence). CDR3 DNA sequence: TGTGCCAGCAGCTTGGGCAGGGTGAGGGGGGAGCAGTACTTC. It specifies CASSLGRVRGEQYF.

The chain is built from TRBV7-3 and TRBJ2-1; 8 nucleotides line up with TRBD1. V dropped 5 bases and J dropped 13; count of bases not matched to a gene: 19. CDR1 SGHTA and CDR2 FQGTGA come from the germline V gene. This CDR3 comprises 16 residues. CDR3 region: CASSPQGSTGGIKQFF. As DNA, the CDR3 is TGTGCCAGCAGCCCCCAAGGGTCTACAGGGGGAATCAAACAGTTCTTC. Looking up the rest from reference TRBV7-3 and TRBJ2-1 gives the full variable domain: GAGVSQTPSNKVTEKGKYVELRCDPISGHTALYWYRQSLGQGPEFLIYFQGTGAADDSGLPNDRFFAVRPEGSVSTLKIQRTERGDSAVYLCASSPQGSTGGIKQFFGPGTRLTVL.

The chain uses TRBV12-5 and TRBJ2-5; 8 nucleotides match TRBD1. The germline CDR1 and CDR2 sequences are LGHNT and FRNRAP. The CDR3 covers 12 residues. The CDR3 nucleotides read TGTGCCCTAACACAGGGGGGTGAGACCCAGTACTTC. Translation: CALTQGGETQYF.

This clone has more than one count but fewer than ten. The rearrangement links TRBV11-3 to TRBJ2-7; possibly TRBD1 for D (6 bases). The V gene's germline CDR1 is SGHNT and CDR2 YENEEA. CDR3 length: 13 residues. The V gene lost 3 bases and the J gene lost 6 bases, with 12 bases spanning the gap. CDR3 DNA: TGTGCCAGCAGCTTGATCACAGGGAGCGAGCAGTACTTC. Encoded protein: CASSLITGSEQYF.

This chain connects TRBV27 to TRBJ2-7; 9 bases match TRBD2. V dropped 6 bases and J dropped 1; count of bases not matched to a gene: 7. The CDR3 extends over 15 amino acids. The germline gives CDR1 MNHEY, CDR2 SMNVEV (reference sequence). CDR3 protein: CASSRSGGNSYEQYF. CDR3 bases: TGTGCCAGCAGCCGGAGCGGGGGGAATTCCTACGAGCAGTACTTC.

V usage is TRBV2 and J usage is TRBJ2-2; 11 positions match TRBD2. Trimming cost V 7 bases and J 0 bases; bases outside gene matches: 4. The CDR3 spans 16 residues. Per the germline V gene, CDR1 is SNHLY and CDR2 is FYNNEI. The CDR3 loop is CASTVLAGANTGELFF. In nucleotides, the CDR3 is TGTGCCAGCACCGTACTAGCGGGGGCGAACACCGGGGAGCTGTTTTTT.

J is TRBJ1-2 and V is TRBV28; D is ambiguous. V was shortened by 5 bases and J by 4 bases, with 14 bases between the two germline ends. This CDR3 is 14 amino acids long. Germline CDR1 is MDHEN and CDR2 is SYDVKM. This chain's CDR3 is CASSILTPGYGYTF. The CDR3 bases are TGTGCCAGCAGTATACTTACTCCGGGCTATGGCTACACCTTC.

The chain joins TRBV6-1 to TRBJ2-1; D is ambiguous. This CDR3 has 13 residues. Germline lookup yields CDR1 MNHNS and CDR2 SASEGT. Trimming took off 10 bases at V and 1 base at J, with 11 bases between the two ends. For the CDR3, the DNA is TGTGCCACCACATATAATTCCTACAATGAGCAGTTCTTC. Translation gives CATTYNSYNEQFF.

This clone was detected only once. The rearrangement joins TRBV5-1 to TRBJ2-5; possible D gene TRBD1, 6 bases. The V and J ends lost 4 bases and 1 base respectively, with 11 bases between them. The germline CDR1 and CDR2 sequences are SGHRS and YFSETQ. The CDR3 loop spans 14 amino acids. In DNA, the CDR3 is TGCGCCAGCAGCCCAGGACAGAGCCAAGAGACCCAGTACTTC. Its translation: CASSPGQSQETQYF.

The V and J genes are TRBV27 and TRBJ1-2; tentatively, D is TRBD1 (5 bases). The V end was cut by 3 bases, the J end by 8 bases, with 10 bases between. CDR1 and CDR2 from the germline V gene are MNHEY and SMNVEV (reference sequence). There are 12 residues in the CDR3. The CDR3 nucleotides read TGTGCCAGCAGTTTCCGGGGGAAAGGCTACACCTTC. Translating it yields CASSFRGKGYTF.

The chain has TRBV27 and TRBJ2-1; D is possibly TRBD1 (6 bases). The CDR3 spans 15 residues. Germline assignment: CDR1 MNHEY and CDR2 SMNVEV (reference sequence). Trimming shortened V by 4 bases and J by 5 bases, and 15 bases separated the two germline ends. This CDR3 is CASSSDQGIDNEQFF. In DNA form, the CDR3 reads TGTGCCAGCAGTTCCGACCAGGGGATTGACAATGAGCAGTTCTTC.

The rearrangement uses TRBV28 and TRBJ1-2; no reliable D call. CDR3 length equals 15 residues. CDR1 is MDHEN and CDR2 is SYDVKM in the germline V gene. The ends were cut back, 0 bases at V and 8 bases at J, with 16 bases in the middle. CDR3 nucleotide sequence: TGTGCCAGCAGTTTATGGCGGATACCGACGGGAGGCTACACCTTC. Translation gives CASSLWRIPTGGYTF.

The rearrangement joins TRBV18 to TRBJ1-5; 8 bases map to TRBD1. The CDR3 runs to 15 residues. The V gene's germline CDR1 is KGHSH and CDR2 LQKENI. J gave up 6 bases and V 5 bases, and 9 bases lay outside the gene matches. CDR3 sequence (DNA): TGTGCCAGCTCAACTGGACAGGGAGGGACTCAGCCCCAGCATTTT. This translates into CASSTGQGGTQPQHF.

J is TRBJ1-2 and V is TRBV27; 9 nucleotides align to TRBD1. V shed 4 bases and J 5 bases; nucleotides not matched to a gene: 5. The CDR3 spans 14 residues. Germline CDR1 MNHEY, CDR2 SMNVEV (reference sequence). CDR3 sequence (DNA): TGTGCCAGCAGTTCCTATGGGACAGGGTATGGCTACACCTTC. Its translation: CASSSYGTGYGYTF.

V is TRBV27 and J is TRBJ2-2, with 10 bases aligning to TRBD2. CDR1 is MNHEY and CDR2 is SMNVEV in the germline V gene (reference sequence). This CDR3 is 13 amino acids long. Trimming cost V 8 bases and J 7 bases; bases outside gene matches: 4. CDR3 bases: TGTGCCAGCCGTCTAGCGGGAGTCGGGGAGCTGTTTTTT. It is translated as CASRLAGVGELFF.

The chain is built from TRBV12-5 and TRBJ1-6, with 9 bases identical to TRBD1. The CDR3 has 17 amino acids. V was pared by 0 bases and J by 8 bases, with 8 bases of the junction left unmatched. CDR1 and CDR2 (germline): LGHNT, FRNRAP. In DNA, the CDR3 is TGTGCTAGTGGTTTGGTACTGGACAGGGGAGCGTATTCACCCCTCCACTTT. Translation: CASGLVLDRGAYSPLHF.